What follows are 13 T cell receptor beta chains derived from one specimen sequenced in a study of vaccination and CD4 T cells after COVID-19. The Oncomine TCR Beta short-read assay was applied to DNA of cultured CD4+ T cells. TCRdb used MiXCR to reprocess the PCR reads, holding one entry per CDR3 protein. The data hold about 20,000 distinct CDR3 sequences, with roughly 50% observed a single time. These TCRs' antigens remain unknown. Treatment defined: approximately 9-day PBMC culture with coronavirus spike peptide pools or control peptides (ViraFEST assay). Sequencing was carried out using CD4+ T cells from blood, cultured in vitro. Every receptor here comes from a human donor who had recovered from COVID-19.

The CDR3 DNA is TGTGCCACCAGTGGGCAAATGGCAGGTACCGGGGAGCTGTTTTTT. It yields the protein CATSGQMAGTGELFF. The chain uses TRBV24-1 and TRBJ2-2; unclear D gene. This CDR3 has 15 residues. V lost 5 bases and J lost 5, with 14 bases in between. Looked up from germline, CDR1 is KGHDR and CDR2 is SFDVKD.

V and J are TRBV20-1 and TRBJ1-1; TRBD1 matches at 7 bases. This CDR3 contains 13 residues. V lost 6 bases and J lost 6; bases outside the gene matches: 10. Germline V gene lookup returns CDR1 DFQATT and CDR2 SNEGSKA (reference sequence). CDR3 DNA sequence: TGCAGTGCCATCCGGGACAGCCAGTCTGAAGCTTTCTTT. This sequence encodes CSAIRDSQSEAFF.

This clonotype was seen a single time. The CDR3 sequence: CASSEQAGGETQYF. The CDR3 DNA sequence: TGTGCCAGCAGTGAACAAGCAGGGGGGGAGACCCAGTACTTC. The V gene is TRBV6-1, the J gene TRBJ2-5; TRBD1 is a possible D gene (7 bases). Germline V gives CDR1 MNHNS, CDR2 SASEGT. V was shortened by 2 bases and J by 5 bases, with 12 bases between the two germline ends. The CDR3 contains 14 residues.

The chain couples TRBV28 to TRBJ1-2; D not certain. Germline-derived CDR1 and CDR2 are MDHEN and SYDVKM. There are 12 residues in the CDR3. CDR3 region: CAEGFGGYGYTF. The CDR3 nucleotides are TGTGCAGAGGGCTTTGGTGGCTATGGCTACACCTTC.

This clonotype has only a few counts. The chain employs TRBV12-5 and TRBJ1-5; TRBD1 is a possible D gene (6 bases). This CDR3 spans 13 amino acids. Trimming removed 6 bases at V and 4 bases at J, with 10 bases between. Per germline, CDR1 LGHNT and CDR2 FRNRAP. The CDR3 DNA reads TGTGCTAGTGGCCCACAGGGAAATCAGCCCCAGCATTTT. This sequence encodes CASGPQGNQPQHF.

The J gene is TRBJ1-2, the V gene TRBV12-3 or TRBV12-4, with a weak D call TRBD1 (5 bases). Trimming took 6 bases from V and 4 from J, leaving 15 bases between them. The CDR3 totals 14 residues. In DNA, the CDR3 is TGTGCCAGCAGCCGGGACCGCCAGACCTATGGCTACACCTTC. Its translation is CASSRDRQTYGYTF.

This clonotype turned up a few times. The chain is built from TRBV18 and TRBJ1-2; a possible D gene is TRBD1 (6 bases). The CDR3 has 14 amino acids. In germline, CDR1 is KGHSH, CDR2 LQKENI. V gave up 3 bases and J gave up 2 bases, with 10 bases separating them. The CDR3 loop is CASSPRTANYGYTF. In DNA, the CDR3 is TGTGCCAGCTCACCCCGGACAGCCAACTATGGCTACACCTTC.

The V gene is TRBV19, the J gene TRBJ2-7, with TRBD1 as a possible D gene (6 bases). CDR3 length: 14 amino acids. The germline V and J ends were trimmed by 5 bases and 3 bases, with 14 bases remaining between them. Germline CDR1 is LNHDA and CDR2 is SQIVND (reference sequence). The CDR3 DNA reads TGTGCCAGTAGTGAGGGGGACAACCGCTACGAGCAGTACTTC. Its protein is CASSEGDNRYEQYF. The complete variable domain, with remaining parts taken from reference TRBV19 and TRBJ2-7, reads DGGITQSPKYLFRKEGQNVTLSCEQNLNHDAMYWYRQDPGQGLRLIYYSQIVNDFQKGDIAEGYSVSREKKESFPLTVTSAQKNPTAFYLCASSEGDNRYEQYFGPGTRLTVT.

The chain employs TRBV6-1 and TRBJ1-6; 10 bases fit TRBD1. V trimming: 6 bases; J trimming: 8 bases; junction bases outside the gene matches: 4. The CDR3 covers 14 residues. Germline V gives CDR1 MNHNS, CDR2 SASEGT. CDR3 amino acids: CASRPGQGDSPLHF. The CDR3 nucleotides are TGTGCCAGCAGACCCGGACAGGGGGATTCACCCCTCCACTTT.

V and J are TRBV5-3 and TRBJ1-1; tentative D call: TRBD1 (5 bases). TRBV5-3 is an ORF, and what it does is uncertain. V was shortened by 0 bases and J by 1 base, with 7 bases between the two germline ends. This CDR3 contains 14 residues. DNA of the CDR3: TGTGCCAGAAGCTTGGGGCAGGGGAACACTGAAGCTTTCTTT. Translated, it gives CARSLGQGNTEAFF.

The genes are TRBV30 and TRBJ1-5, with D unresolved. Germline values: CDR1 GTSNPN, CDR2 SVGIG (reference sequence). This CDR3 is built from 13 residues. The germline V and J ends were trimmed by 7 bases and 0 bases, with 10 bases remaining between them. The chain's CDR3 is CASRTYSNQPQHF. CDR3 in DNA: TGTGCCTCCCGCACTTATAGCAATCAGCCCCAGCATTTT.

This chain joins TRBV11-2 and TRBJ2-5; 10 bases align to TRBD2. CDR1 and CDR2 from the germline V gene are SGHAT and FQNNGV. V shed 4 bases and J 2 bases; nucleotides not matched to a gene: 19. The CDR3 sequence is 20 residues long. The CDR3 sequence: CASSSARVPASGSVQETQYF. The CDR3 DNA is TGTGCCAGCAGCTCCGCCAGGGTGCCGGCTAGCGGGAGTGTTCAAGAGACCCAGTACTTC.

The chain carries TRBV5-1 and TRBJ1-2, with TRBD1 identical over 7 bases. The V gene's germline CDR1 is SGHRS and CDR2 YFSETQ. This CDR3 is 14 amino acids long. J was trimmed by 0 bases and V by 3 bases; bases with no gene match: 2. CDR3 coding DNA: TGCGCCAGCAGCTCAGGGACAGCTAACTATGGCTACACCTTC. Translating it yields CASSSGTANYGYTF. The full variable domain, rest sourced from reference TRBV5-1 and TRBJ1-2, is KAGVTQTPRYLIKTRGQQVTLSCSPISGHRSVSWYQQTPGQGLQFLFEYFSETQRNKGNFPGRFSGRQFSNSRSEMNVSTLELGDSALYLCASSSGTANYGYTFGSGTRLTVV.